This entry lists 4 T cell receptor beta chains sequenced from one sample in a study of T cells after yellow fever vaccination (dated by TCRdb to between 2018 and 2021). The library was prepared using 5' RACE. Sequencing relied on an Illumina NovaSeq 6000. TCRdb's own reprocessing of the public reads used fastp at Q25 and MiXCR and kept productive beta chains. When rows share a CDR3 protein, they turn into one entry using the most common DNA and genes. This sample is represented by just over 250,000 distinct CDR3 sequences; about 5% of them were singletons. Roughly 3.5% of the sample is in the top ten clones. What this sample's treatment or condition label stands for: live attenuated yellow fever vaccine strain. The sequenced sample was CD4+ T cells sorted from PBMCs, obtained on the day of the yellow fever booster vaccination. The origin of the receptors is a man younger than 35 who received the YFV17D yellow fever vaccine.

In regard to this clonotype: One junction end disagrees with the germline gene, perhaps due to a read error. The chain carries TRBV7-3 and TRBJ2-2, with 8 bases identical to TRBD1. The V gene's germline CDR1 is SGHTA and CDR2 FQGTGA. The CDR3 totals 15 residues. The CDR3 region is CASTLGQGRTGELFF. Here the CDR3 DNA reads TGTGCCAGCACCTTAGGACAGGGAAGAACCGGGGAGCTGTTTTTT.

This rearrangement joins TRBV7-9 to TRBJ2-5, with D maybe TRBD1 (5 bases). Per the germline V gene, CDR1 is SEHNR and CDR2 is FQNEAQ (reference sequence). CDR3 size: 18 residues. Trimming removed 3 bases from V and 2 bases from J, with 22 bases in between. CDR3 sequence: CASSFRLFAVAGQETQYF. In DNA form, the CDR3 reads TGTGCCAGCAGCTTTCGCCTTTTCGCGGTTGCAGGGCAAGAGACCCAGTACTTC.

Written as DNA, the CDR3 is TGTGCCAGCAGCCAAAGGGGGGCCGATCAGCCCCAGCATTTT. Translating it yields CASSQRGADQPQHF. The rearrangement uses TRBV27 and TRBJ1-5; a weak D match, TRBD1 (6 bases). The V gene's germline CDR1 is MNHEY and CDR2 SMNVEV (reference sequence). The CDR3 contains 14 residues. V dropped 6 bases and J dropped 5 bases, with 14 bases sitting between them.

This clonotype was recorded at least ten times. The V and J genes are TRBV6-5 and TRBJ2-3, with D unclear. Trimming took off 0 bases at V and 4 bases at J, with 14 bases between the two ends. Germline V gene data show CDR1 as MNHEY and CDR2 as SVGAGI. This CDR3 contains 16 residues. The CDR3 coding sequence is TGTGCCAGCAGTTACTCGAATAGGCTGGGTGCAGATACGCAGTATTTT. Its translation is CASSYSNRLGADTQYF.